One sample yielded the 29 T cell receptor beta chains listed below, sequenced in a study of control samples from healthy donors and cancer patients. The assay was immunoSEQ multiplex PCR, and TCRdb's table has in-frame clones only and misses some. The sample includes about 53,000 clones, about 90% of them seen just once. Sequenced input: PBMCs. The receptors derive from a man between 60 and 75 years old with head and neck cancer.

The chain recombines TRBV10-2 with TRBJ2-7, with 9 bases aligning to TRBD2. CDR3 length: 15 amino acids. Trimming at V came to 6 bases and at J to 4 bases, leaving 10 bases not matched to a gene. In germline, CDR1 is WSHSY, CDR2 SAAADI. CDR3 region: CASRLLAGAVYEQYF. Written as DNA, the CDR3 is TGCGCCAGCAGGCTATTAGCGGGGGCCGTTTACGAGCAGTACTTC.

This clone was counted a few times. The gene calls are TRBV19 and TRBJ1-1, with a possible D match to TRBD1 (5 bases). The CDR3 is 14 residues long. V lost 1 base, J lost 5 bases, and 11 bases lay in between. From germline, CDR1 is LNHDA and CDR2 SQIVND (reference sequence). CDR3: CASSIVQGSTEAFF. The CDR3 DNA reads TGTGCCAGTAGTATAGTGCAGGGTTCAACTGAAGCTTTCTTT.

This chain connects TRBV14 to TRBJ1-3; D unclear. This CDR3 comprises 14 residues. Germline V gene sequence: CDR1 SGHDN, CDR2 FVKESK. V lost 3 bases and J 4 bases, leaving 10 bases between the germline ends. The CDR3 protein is CASSHRGSGNTIYF. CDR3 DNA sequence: TGTGCCAGCAGCCATCGGGGTTCAGGAAACACCATATATTTT.

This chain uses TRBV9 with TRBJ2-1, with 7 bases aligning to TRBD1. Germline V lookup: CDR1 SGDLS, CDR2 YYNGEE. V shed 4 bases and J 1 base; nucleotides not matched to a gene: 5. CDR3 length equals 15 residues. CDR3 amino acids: CASSSGTASYNEQFF. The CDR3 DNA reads TGTGCCAGCAGCTCCGGGACAGCTTCCTACAATGAGCAGTTCTTC. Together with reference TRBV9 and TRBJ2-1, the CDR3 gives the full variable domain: DSGVTQTPKHLITATGQRVTLRCSPRSGDLSVYWYQQSLDQGLQFLIQYYNGEERAKGNILERFSAQQFPDLHSELNLSSLELGDSALYFCASSSGTASYNEQFFGPGTRLTVL.

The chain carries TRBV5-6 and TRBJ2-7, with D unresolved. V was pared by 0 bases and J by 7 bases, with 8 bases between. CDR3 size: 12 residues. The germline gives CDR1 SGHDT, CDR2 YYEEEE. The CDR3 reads CASSLEWSEQYF. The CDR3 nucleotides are TGTGCCAGCAGCTTGGAGTGGAGTGAGCAGTACTTC.

The DNA for the CDR3 is TGTGCCAGCAGCTTGGGGAGGGAGACCCAGTACTTC. This gives the protein CASSLGRETQYF. The chain combines TRBV11-2 with TRBJ2-5; TRBD2 is a possible D gene (6 bases). The CDR3 runs 12 residues. Trimming stripped 3 bases from V and 5 bases from J, with 7 bases between. The germline gives CDR1 SGHAT, CDR2 FQNNGV.

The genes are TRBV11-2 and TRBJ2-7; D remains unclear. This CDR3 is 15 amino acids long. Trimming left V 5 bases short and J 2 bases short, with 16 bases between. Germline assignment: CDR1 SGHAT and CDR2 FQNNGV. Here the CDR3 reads CASSRDGDPTYEQYF. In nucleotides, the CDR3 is TGTGCCAGCAGCAGAGACGGCGACCCAACCTACGAGCAGTACTTC.

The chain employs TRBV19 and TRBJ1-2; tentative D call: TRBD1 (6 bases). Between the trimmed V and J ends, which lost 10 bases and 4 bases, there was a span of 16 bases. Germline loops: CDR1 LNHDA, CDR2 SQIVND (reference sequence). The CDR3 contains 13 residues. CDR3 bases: TGTGCCACTTCCGACAGGTTCGCCTATGGCTACACCTTC. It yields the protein CATSDRFAYGYTF.

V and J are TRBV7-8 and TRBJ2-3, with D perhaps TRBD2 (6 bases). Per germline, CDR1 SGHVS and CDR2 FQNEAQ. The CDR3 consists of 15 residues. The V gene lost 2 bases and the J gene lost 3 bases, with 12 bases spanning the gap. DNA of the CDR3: TGTGCCAGCAGCTTAATGAGTGGGGGGACAGATACGCAGTATTTT. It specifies CASSLMSGGTDTQYF.

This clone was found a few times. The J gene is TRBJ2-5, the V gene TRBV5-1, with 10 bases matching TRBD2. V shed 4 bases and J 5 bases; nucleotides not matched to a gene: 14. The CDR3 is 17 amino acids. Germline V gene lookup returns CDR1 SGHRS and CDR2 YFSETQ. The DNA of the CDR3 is TGCGCCAGCAGCACCGGGACTAGCGCCGCCCCTGGGGAGACCCAGTACTTC. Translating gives CASSTGTSAAPGETQYF.

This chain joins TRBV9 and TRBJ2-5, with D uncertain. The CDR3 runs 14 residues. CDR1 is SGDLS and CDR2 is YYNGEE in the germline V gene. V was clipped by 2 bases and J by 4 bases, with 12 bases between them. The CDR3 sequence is CASSVLGNLETQYF. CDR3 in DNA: TGTGCCAGCAGCGTTCTAGGAAACTTAGAGACCCAGTACTTC.

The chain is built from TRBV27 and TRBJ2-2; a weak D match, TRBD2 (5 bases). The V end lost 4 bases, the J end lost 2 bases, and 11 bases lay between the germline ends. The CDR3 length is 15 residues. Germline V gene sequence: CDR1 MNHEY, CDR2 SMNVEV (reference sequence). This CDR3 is CASSWTLPNTGELFF. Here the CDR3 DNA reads TGTGCCAGCAGTTGGACTCTCCCCAACACCGGGGAGCTGTTTTTT.

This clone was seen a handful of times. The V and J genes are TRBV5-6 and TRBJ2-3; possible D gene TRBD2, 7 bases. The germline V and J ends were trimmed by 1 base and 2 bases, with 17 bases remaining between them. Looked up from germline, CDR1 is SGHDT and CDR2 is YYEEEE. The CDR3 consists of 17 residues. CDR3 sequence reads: CASSLRGGPKYTDTQYF. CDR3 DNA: TGTGCCAGCAGCTTGAGGGGGGGCCCCAAATACACAGATACGCAGTATTTT.

CDR3 sequence: CASSYPGVGTEAFF. The DNA for the CDR3 is TGTGCCAGCAGTTACCCGGGCGTAGGCACTGAAGCTTTCTTT. This sequence joins TRBV6-2 or TRBV6-3 and TRBJ1-1, with unresolved D. Trimming cost V 2 bases and J 4 bases, with 11 bases left between them. The CDR3 is 14 amino acids. Germline CDR1 MNHEY, CDR2 SVGEGT.

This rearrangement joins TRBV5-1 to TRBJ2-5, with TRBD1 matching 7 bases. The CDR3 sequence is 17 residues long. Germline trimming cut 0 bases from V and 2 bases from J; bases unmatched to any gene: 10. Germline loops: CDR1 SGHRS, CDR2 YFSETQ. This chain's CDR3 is CASSLDRGRMDQETQYF. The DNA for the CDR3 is TGCGCCAGCAGCTTGGACAGGGGCCGTATGGATCAAGAGACCCAGTACTTC.

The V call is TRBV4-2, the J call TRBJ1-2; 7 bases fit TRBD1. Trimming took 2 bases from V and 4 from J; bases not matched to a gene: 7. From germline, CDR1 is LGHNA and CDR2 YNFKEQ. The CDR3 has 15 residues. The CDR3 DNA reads TGTGCCAGCAGCCAAAGTACAGGGGAGACCTATGGCTACACCTTC. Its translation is CASSQSTGETYGYTF.

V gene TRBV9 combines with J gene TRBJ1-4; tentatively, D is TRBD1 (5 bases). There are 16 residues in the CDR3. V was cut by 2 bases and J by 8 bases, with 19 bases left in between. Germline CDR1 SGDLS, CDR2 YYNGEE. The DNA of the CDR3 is TGTGCCAGCAGCGTCCTGGGGGGGACGCTTGGCGAAAAACTGTTTTTT. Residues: CASSVLGGTLGEKLFF.

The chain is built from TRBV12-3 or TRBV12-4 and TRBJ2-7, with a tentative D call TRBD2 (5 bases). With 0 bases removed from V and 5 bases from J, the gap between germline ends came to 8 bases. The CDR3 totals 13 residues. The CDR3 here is CASSLAGANEQYF. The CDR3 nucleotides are TGTGCCAGCAGTTTAGCGGGAGCGAACGAGCAGTACTTC.

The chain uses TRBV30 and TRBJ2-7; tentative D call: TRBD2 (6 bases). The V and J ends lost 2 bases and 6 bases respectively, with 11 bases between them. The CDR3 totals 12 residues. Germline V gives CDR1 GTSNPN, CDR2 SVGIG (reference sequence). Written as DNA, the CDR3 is TGTGCCTGGAGTCCGGCGGGAATCGAGCAGTACTTC. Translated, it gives CAWSPAGIEQYF.

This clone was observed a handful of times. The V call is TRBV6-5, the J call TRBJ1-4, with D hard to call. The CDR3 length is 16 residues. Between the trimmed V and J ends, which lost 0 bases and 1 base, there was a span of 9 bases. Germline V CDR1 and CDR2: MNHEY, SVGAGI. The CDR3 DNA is TGTGCCAGCAGTTACTCAGTAGGGTTAACTAATGAAAAACTGTTTTTT. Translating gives CASSYSVGLTNEKLFF.

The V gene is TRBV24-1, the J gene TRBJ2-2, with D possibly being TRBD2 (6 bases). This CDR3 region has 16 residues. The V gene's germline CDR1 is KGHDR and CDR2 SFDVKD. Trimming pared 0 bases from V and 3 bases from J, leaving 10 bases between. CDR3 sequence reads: CATSDLGGTHTGELFF. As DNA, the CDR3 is TGTGCCACCAGTGATTTGGGGGGGACGCACACCGGGGAGCTGTTTTTT.

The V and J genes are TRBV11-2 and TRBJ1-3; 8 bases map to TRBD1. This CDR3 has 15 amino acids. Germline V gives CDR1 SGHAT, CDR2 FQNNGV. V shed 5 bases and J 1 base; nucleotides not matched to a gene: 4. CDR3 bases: TGTGCCAGCAGCGCCAGGACAGGGTCTGGAAACACCATATATTTT. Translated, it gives CASSARTGSGNTIYF.

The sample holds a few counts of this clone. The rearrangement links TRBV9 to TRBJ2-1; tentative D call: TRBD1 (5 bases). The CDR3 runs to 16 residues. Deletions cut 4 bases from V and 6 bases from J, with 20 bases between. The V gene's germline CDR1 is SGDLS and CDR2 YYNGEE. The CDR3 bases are TGTGCCAGCAGCCCGCGTAGTGGCCCAGGGTTCAATGAGCAGTTCTTC. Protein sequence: CASSPRSGPGFNEQFF.

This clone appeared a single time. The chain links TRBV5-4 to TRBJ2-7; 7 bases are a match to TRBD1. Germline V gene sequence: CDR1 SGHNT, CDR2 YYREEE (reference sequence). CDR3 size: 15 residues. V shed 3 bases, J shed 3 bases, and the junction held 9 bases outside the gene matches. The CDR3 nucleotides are TGTGCCAGCAGCTCCGGACAGGAGAATTTCTACGAGCAGTACTTC. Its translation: CASSSGQENFYEQYF.

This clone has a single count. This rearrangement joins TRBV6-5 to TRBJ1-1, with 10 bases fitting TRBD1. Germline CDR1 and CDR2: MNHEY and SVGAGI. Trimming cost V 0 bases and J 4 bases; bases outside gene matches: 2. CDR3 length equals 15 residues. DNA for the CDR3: TGTGCCAGCAGTTACTCGACAGGGGGCGGCACTGAAGCTTTCTTT. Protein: CASSYSTGGGTEAFF.

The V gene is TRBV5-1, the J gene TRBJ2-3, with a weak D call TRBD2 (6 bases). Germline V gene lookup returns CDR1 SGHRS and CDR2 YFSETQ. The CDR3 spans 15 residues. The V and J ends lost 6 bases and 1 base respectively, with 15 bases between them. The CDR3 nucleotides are TGCGCCAGCACCAGACTAGGGGTGGGCACAGATACGCAGTATTTT. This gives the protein CASTRLGVGTDTQYF.

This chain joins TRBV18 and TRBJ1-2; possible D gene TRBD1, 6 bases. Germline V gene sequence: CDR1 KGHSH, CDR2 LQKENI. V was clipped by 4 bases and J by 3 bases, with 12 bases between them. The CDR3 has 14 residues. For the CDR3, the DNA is TGTGCCAGCTCACAAGGGGCAGGGGACTATGGCTACACCTTC. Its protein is CASSQGAGDYGYTF.

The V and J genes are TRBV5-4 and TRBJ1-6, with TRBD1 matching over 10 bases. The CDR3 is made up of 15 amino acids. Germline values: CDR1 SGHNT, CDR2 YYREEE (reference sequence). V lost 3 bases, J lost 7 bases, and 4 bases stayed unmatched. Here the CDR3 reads CASSSRQGANSPLHF. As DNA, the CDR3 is TGTGCCAGCAGCTCAAGACAGGGGGCAAATTCACCCCTCCACTTT.

The CDR3 sequence is CASSSIPASPNEQYF. In DNA, the CDR3 is TGTGCCAGCAGTTCCATCCCGGCTAGTCCAAACGAGCAGTACTTC. The V and J genes are TRBV27 and TRBJ2-7, with D unclear. V was trimmed by 4 bases and J by 5 bases, leaving 18 bases between them. CDR1 is MNHEY and CDR2 is SMNVEV in the germline V gene (reference sequence). The CDR3 sequence is 15 residues long.